These T cell receptor beta chains were read from a single sample in a study of T cells after somatic rescue of genetic block. Here immunoSEQ multiplex PCR was the method, and the copy in TCRdb shows in-frame clones only, minus some. The profile shows about 88,000 clones, about 90% of them singletons. Sequences were obtained from peripheral blood mononuclear cells (PBMCs). These receptors all stem from a woman aged 18-29 years. Both conserved end residues are part of each CDR3. Each record gives: V gene, clone size, D gene, J gene, CDR3 DNA, CDR3 protein. The D gene is left open where the match is weak. Clone size appears in some rows only: once, few, many, or a class for an expanded clone.

v_call: TRBV7-9
clone_size: NA
d_call: NA
j_call: TRBJ1-1
cdr3_nt: TGTGCCAGCAGCCGTGGGGGGACTGAAGCTTTCTTT
cdr3_aa: CASSRGGTEAFF

v_call: TRBV11-2
clone_size: NA
d_call: TRBD1
j_call: TRBJ1-2
cdr3_nt: TGTGCCAGCAGCTTGGGACAGGGTCAGCGTGGCTACACCTTC
cdr3_aa: CASSLGQGQRGYTF

v_call: TRBV12-5
clone_size: once
d_call: NA
j_call: TRBJ2-2
cdr3_nt: TGTGCTAGTGGTTTGTGGGTCGGGGAGCTGTTTTTT
cdr3_aa: CASGLWVGELFF

v_call: TRBV27
clone_size: NA
d_call: TRBD2
j_call: TRBJ2-7
cdr3_nt: TGTGCCAGCAGTGAGCGGGAAAGCTCCTACGAGCAGTACTTC
cdr3_aa: CASSERESSYEQYF

v_call: TRBV10-3
clone_size: NA
d_call: TRBD1
j_call: TRBJ2-5
cdr3_nt: TGTGCCATCAGTGATGACAGGGGGCCGCAGACCCAGTACTTC
cdr3_aa: CAISDDRGPQTQYF

v_call: TRBV7-6
clone_size: NA
d_call: NA
j_call: TRBJ1-5
cdr3_nt: TGTGCCAGCAGCTTAGCGGGTTTCCCTCAGCCCCAGCATTTT
cdr3_aa: CASSLAGFPQPQHF

v_call: TRBV28
clone_size: NA
d_call: NA
j_call: TRBJ2-6
cdr3_nt: TGTGCCAGCAGTTTATGGGCTTTGGGTGACCCTGGGGCCAACGTCCTGACTTTC
cdr3_aa: CASSLWALGDPGANVLTF

v_call: TRBV5-4
clone_size: NA
d_call: TRBD1
j_call: TRBJ1-3
cdr3_nt: TGTGCCAGCAGCTATGGGTGGGCCACCGGGACAGGGAAGTCTGGAAACACCATATATTTT
cdr3_aa: CASSYGWATGTGKSGNTIYF

v_call: TRBV28
clone_size: NA
d_call: NA
j_call: TRBJ2-7
cdr3_nt: TGTGCCACCCAGGGAGGGGGCTCCTACGAGCAGTACTTC
cdr3_aa: CATQGGGSYEQYF

v_call: TRBV30
clone_size: NA
d_call: NA
j_call: TRBJ1-2
cdr3_nt: TGTGCCTGGAGTGTACGGGCCAGGCCGGACAACTATGGCTACACCTTC
cdr3_aa: CAWSVRARPDNYGYTF

v_call: TRBV2
clone_size: NA
d_call: TRBD1
j_call: TRBJ2-1
cdr3_nt: TGTGCCTTGAGAACAGGGGAGTTGAGTCGCAGTGAGCAGTTCTTC
cdr3_aa: CALRTGELSRSEQFF

v_call: TRBV30
clone_size: NA
d_call: NA
j_call: TRBJ2-3
cdr3_nt: TGTGCCTGGAGTGCGGGGACGGCGAGCACAGATACGCAGTATTTT
cdr3_aa: CAWSAGTASTDTQYF

v_call: TRBV5-1
clone_size: NA
d_call: TRBD2
j_call: TRBJ2-1
cdr3_nt: TGCGCCAGCAGCCCCGGACTAGCGGGAGGGGACGAGCAGTTCTTC
cdr3_aa: CASSPGLAGGDEQFF

v_call: TRBV7-2
clone_size: NA
d_call: TRBD1
j_call: TRBJ1-1
cdr3_nt: TGTGCCAGCAGCGCGGTACAGGGGACTGAAGCTTTCTTT
cdr3_aa: CASSAVQGTEAFF

v_call: TRBV19
clone_size: NA
d_call: NA
j_call: TRBJ1-5
cdr3_nt: TGTGCCAGTAGCCGAACATGGCCCCAGCATTTT
cdr3_aa: CASSRTWPQHF

v_call: TRBV6-1
clone_size: NA
d_call: NA
j_call: TRBJ1-2
cdr3_nt: TGTGCCAGCAGCCCGGGGACTAACTATGGCTACACCTTC
cdr3_aa: CASSPGTNYGYTF

v_call: TRBV6-5
clone_size: NA
d_call: TRBD2
j_call: TRBJ2-1
cdr3_nt: TGTGCCAGCAGCCGACTAGCGGGAGGGCTGAATGAGCAGTTCTTC
cdr3_aa: CASSRLAGGLNEQFF

v_call: TRBV5-1
clone_size: NA
d_call: NA
j_call: TRBJ1-1
cdr3_nt: TGCGCCAGCAGCTCGAGGGACACAAAGAACACTGAAGCTTTCTTT
cdr3_aa: CASSSRDTKNTEAFF

v_call: TRBV19
clone_size: NA
d_call: NA
j_call: TRBJ1-2
cdr3_nt: TGTGCCAGTAGCGCCTGGGACACACCTAACTATGGCTACACCTTC
cdr3_aa: CASSAWDTPNYGYTF

v_call: TRBV9
clone_size: NA
d_call: TRBD2
j_call: TRBJ2-7
cdr3_nt: TGTGCCAGCAGCGTAGGGGCGACTAGCGGGAGGATCTCCTACGAGCAGTACTTC
cdr3_aa: CASSVGATSGRISYEQYF

v_call: TRBV7-3
clone_size: NA
d_call: TRBD1
j_call: TRBJ2-1
cdr3_nt: TGTGCCAGCAGCTTAACTGGGGACAGGTACAATGAGCAGTTCTTC
cdr3_aa: CASSLTGDRYNEQFF

v_call: TRBV5-1
clone_size: NA
d_call: NA
j_call: TRBJ1-3
cdr3_nt: TGCGCCAGCAGCTTGGCGGAGGGACCCTGGAACACCATATATTTT
cdr3_aa: CASSLAEGPWNTIYF

v_call: TRBV2
clone_size: NA
d_call: NA
j_call: TRBJ1-2
cdr3_nt: TGTGCCAGCAATCTATTGGGGGTTCAGGGCTATGGCTACACCTTC
cdr3_aa: CASNLLGVQGYGYTF

v_call: TRBV28
clone_size: NA
d_call: NA
j_call: TRBJ2-7
cdr3_nt: TGTGCCAGCACCCACCCGGGGAGGTTCTACGAGCAGTACTTC
cdr3_aa: CASTHPGRFYEQYF

v_call: TRBV6-1
clone_size: NA
d_call: NA
j_call: TRBJ2-7
cdr3_nt: TGTGCCAGCAGTGAAGCGACCTGGTCCTACGAGCAGTACTTC
cdr3_aa: CASSEATWSYEQYF

v_call: TRBV28
clone_size: NA
d_call: NA
j_call: TRBJ1-1
cdr3_nt: TGTGCCAGCAGTCCACGACAACTTGAAGCTTTCTTT
cdr3_aa: CASSPRQLEAFF

v_call: TRBV6-5
clone_size: NA
d_call: NA
j_call: TRBJ2-5
cdr3_nt: TGTGCCAGCAGTTACTCGCGCGTGGGGCTAGAGACCCAGTACTTC
cdr3_aa: CASSYSRVGLETQYF

v_call: TRBV7-7
clone_size: NA
d_call: NA
j_call: TRBJ1-1
cdr3_nt: TGTGCTAGCAGCTTGGATCGGGGGGGAGAGGCTTTCTTT
cdr3_aa: CASSLDRGGEAFF

v_call: TRBV6-9
clone_size: NA
d_call: NA
j_call: TRBJ2-4
cdr3_nt: TGTGCCAGCAGGGAGGGCAAAAACATTCAGTACTTC
cdr3_aa: CASREGKNIQYF

v_call: TRBV19
clone_size: NA
d_call: NA
j_call: TRBJ2-1
cdr3_nt: TGTGCCAGTAGTATAGGAGATTCCTACAATGAGCAGTTCTTC
cdr3_aa: CASSIGDSYNEQFF

v_call: TRBV6-5
clone_size: NA
d_call: NA
j_call: TRBJ2-2
cdr3_nt: TGTGCCAGCAGTTACGACGGTAACACCGGGGAGCTGTTTTTT
cdr3_aa: CASSYDGNTGELFF

v_call: TRBV5-1
clone_size: NA
d_call: NA
j_call: TRBJ2-5
cdr3_nt: TGCGCCAGCAGCTTTGGGCAGGATGGAGAGACCCAGTACTTC
cdr3_aa: CASSFGQDGETQYF

v_call: TRBV7-9
clone_size: NA
d_call: NA
j_call: TRBJ1-5
cdr3_nt: TGTGCCAGCAGCTTAGAGGGTTCAAATCAGCCCCAGCATTTT
cdr3_aa: CASSLEGSNQPQHF

v_call: TRBV9
clone_size: NA
d_call: TRBD2
j_call: TRBJ2-3
cdr3_nt: TGTGCCAGCAATCCAGCGGGAGCCACGCAGTATTTT
cdr3_aa: CASNPAGATQYF

v_call: TRBV30
clone_size: NA
d_call: NA
j_call: TRBJ2-1
cdr3_nt: TGTGCCTGGAGTGCCAGGGGACTCCAGCAACGCGAGCAGTTCTTC
cdr3_aa: CAWSARGLQQREQFF

v_call: TRBV5-4
clone_size: NA
d_call: NA
j_call: TRBJ1-2
cdr3_nt: TGTGCCAGCAGCTCTCCCAAGGGGACCAACCTGGGCTACACCTTC
cdr3_aa: CASSSPKGTNLGYTF

v_call: TRBV7-6
clone_size: NA
d_call: TRBD2
j_call: TRBJ2-2
cdr3_nt: TGTGCCAGCAGCTTAATTAGCGGGAGGGCGAACACCGGGGAGCTGTTTTTT
cdr3_aa: CASSLISGRANTGELFF

v_call: TRBV7-8
clone_size: NA
d_call: NA
j_call: TRBJ1-2
cdr3_nt: TGTGCCAGCAGCTTAATGGGTCGTGAAGCCGGCTACACCTTC
cdr3_aa: CASSLMGREAGYTF

v_call: TRBV2
clone_size: NA
d_call: TRBD2
j_call: TRBJ2-1
cdr3_nt: TGTGCCAGGGGAGCGGGAAATGAGCAGTTCTTC
cdr3_aa: CARGAGNEQFF

v_call: TRBV9
clone_size: NA
d_call: NA
j_call: TRBJ2-7
cdr3_nt: TGTGCCAGCAGCGCAGTACCCAGGGGTCGCGCCTACGAGCAGTACTTC
cdr3_aa: CASSAVPRGRAYEQYF

v_call: TRBV6-6
clone_size: once
d_call: NA
j_call: TRBJ1-1
cdr3_nt: TGTGCCAGCAGTTACTCCGTTGGCGGCACTGAAGCTTTCTTT
cdr3_aa: CASSYSVGGTEAFF

v_call: TRBV5-1
clone_size: NA
d_call: NA
j_call: TRBJ2-5
cdr3_nt: TGCGCCAGCAGCTTGGCCGTTGAGACCCAGTACTTC
cdr3_aa: CASSLAVETQYF

v_call: TRBV5-1
clone_size: NA
d_call: TRBD2
j_call: TRBJ2-1
cdr3_nt: TGCGCCAGCAGCTTGGACGTAGGGACTAGCGGCTACAATGAGCAGTTCTTC
cdr3_aa: CASSLDVGTSGYNEQFF

v_call: TRBV30
clone_size: once
d_call: TRBD1
j_call: TRBJ1-2
cdr3_nt: TGTGCCTGGGCCGGGACAGGGGACTCTCATGGCTACACCTTC
cdr3_aa: CAWAGTGDSHGYTF

v_call: TRBV6-5
clone_size: NA
d_call: TRBD1
j_call: TRBJ1-1
cdr3_nt: TGTGCCAGCAGTGGACAGGCCAACACTGAAGCTTTCTTT
cdr3_aa: CASSGQANTEAFF

v_call: TRBV11-3
clone_size: NA
d_call: TRBD1
j_call: TRBJ2-7
cdr3_nt: TGTGCCAGCAGCTTAGGTGGGACAGGGGACGAGCAGTACTTC
cdr3_aa: CASSLGGTGDEQYF

v_call: TRBV30
clone_size: NA
d_call: NA
j_call: TRBJ1-4
cdr3_nt: TGTGCCTGGAGTGTGGGGAGGGTATTAGCTAATGAAAAACTGTTTTTT
cdr3_aa: CAWSVGRVLANEKLFF

v_call: TRBV18
clone_size: NA
d_call: NA
j_call: TRBJ2-5
cdr3_nt: TGTGCCAGCTCGACGACGGAGGAGACCCAGTACTTC
cdr3_aa: CASSTTEETQYF

v_call: TRBV11-1
clone_size: NA
d_call: NA
j_call: TRBJ2-1
cdr3_nt: TGTGCCAGCAGCTCCCTCCCGGATGGCTACAATGAGCAGTTCTTC
cdr3_aa: CASSSLPDGYNEQFF

v_call: TRBV5-1
clone_size: NA
d_call: NA
j_call: TRBJ2-5
cdr3_nt: TGCGCCAGCAGCACAGACAGGACTACGGTAGAGACCCAGTACTTC
cdr3_aa: CASSTDRTTVETQYF

v_call: TRBV30
clone_size: NA
d_call: NA
j_call: TRBJ1-2
cdr3_nt: TGTGCCTGGGGTTTGACAGGTCCTGGCTACACCTTC
cdr3_aa: CAWGLTGPGYTF

v_call: TRBV5-1
clone_size: NA
d_call: TRBD2
j_call: TRBJ2-1
cdr3_nt: TGCGCCAGCAGCCGGACTAGCGGGAGTGGAAATGAGCAGTTCTTC
cdr3_aa: CASSRTSGSGNEQFF

v_call: TRBV2
clone_size: NA
d_call: NA
j_call: TRBJ1-4
cdr3_nt: TGTGCCAGCAGTAACGTAAAAGAAGAAAAACTGTTTTTT
cdr3_aa: CASSNVKEEKLFF

v_call: TRBV7-9
clone_size: NA
d_call: TRBD1
j_call: TRBJ1-2
cdr3_nt: TGTGCCAGCAGCCGGACTCAGGGGGCGACGGGCTACACCTTC
cdr3_aa: CASSRTQGATGYTF

v_call: TRBV11-3
clone_size: NA
d_call: TRBD2
j_call: TRBJ2-1
cdr3_nt: TGTGCCAGCAGCCCCGGGGGGACTAGCTCGGTACCATACAATGAGCAGTTCTTC
cdr3_aa: CASSPGGTSSVPYNEQFF